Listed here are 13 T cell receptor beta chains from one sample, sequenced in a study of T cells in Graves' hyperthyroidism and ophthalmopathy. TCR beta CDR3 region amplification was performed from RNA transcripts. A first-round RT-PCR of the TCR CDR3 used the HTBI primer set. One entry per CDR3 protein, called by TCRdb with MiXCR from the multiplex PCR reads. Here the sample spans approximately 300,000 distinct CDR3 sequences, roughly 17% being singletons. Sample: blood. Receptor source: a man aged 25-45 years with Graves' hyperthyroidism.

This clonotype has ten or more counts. CDR3 protein: CAISELRVPGELFF. The CDR3 DNA sequence: TGTGCCATCAGTGAGCTAAGAGTCCCCGGGGAGCTGTTTTTT. This chain links TRBV10-3 with TRBJ2-2; D not resolved. Germline CDR1 is ENHRY and CDR2 is SYGVKD. V was cut by 2 bases and J by 6 bases, with 10 bases left in between. The CDR3 consists of 14 residues.

CDR3 protein: CASSQLAGGPEDETQYF. The DNA for the CDR3 is TGTGCCAGCAGCCAACTAGCGGGAGGGCCCGAGGATGAGACCCAGTACTTC. The rearrangement uses TRBV4-2 and TRBJ2-5; 12 bases match TRBD2. This CDR3 region has 17 residues. Trimming at V came to 2 bases and at J to 5 bases, leaving 9 bases not matched to a gene. Germline V lookup: CDR1 LGHNA, CDR2 YNFKEQ.

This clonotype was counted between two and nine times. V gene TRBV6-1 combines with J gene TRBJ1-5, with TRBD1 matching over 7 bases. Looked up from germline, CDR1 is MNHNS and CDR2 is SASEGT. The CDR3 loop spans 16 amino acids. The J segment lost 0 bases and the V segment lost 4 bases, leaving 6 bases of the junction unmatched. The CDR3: CASSARGLSSNQPQHF. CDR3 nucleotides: TGTGCCAGCAGTGCCAGGGGGTTAAGTAGCAATCAGCCCCAGCATTTT.

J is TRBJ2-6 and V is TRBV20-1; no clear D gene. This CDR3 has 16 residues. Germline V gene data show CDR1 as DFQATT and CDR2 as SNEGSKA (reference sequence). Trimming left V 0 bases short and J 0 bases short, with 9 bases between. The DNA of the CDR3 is TGCAGTGCTAGAGATCTAGATGGCTCTGGGGCCAACGTCCTGACTTTC. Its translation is CSARDLDGSGANVLTF.

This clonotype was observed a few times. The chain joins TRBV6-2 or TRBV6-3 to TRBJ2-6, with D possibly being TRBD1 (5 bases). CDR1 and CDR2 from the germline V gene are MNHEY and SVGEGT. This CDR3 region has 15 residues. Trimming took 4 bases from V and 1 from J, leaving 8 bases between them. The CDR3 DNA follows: TGTGCCAGCAGTTGGGGCTGGTCTGGGGCCAACGTCCTGACTTTC. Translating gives CASSWGWSGANVLTF.

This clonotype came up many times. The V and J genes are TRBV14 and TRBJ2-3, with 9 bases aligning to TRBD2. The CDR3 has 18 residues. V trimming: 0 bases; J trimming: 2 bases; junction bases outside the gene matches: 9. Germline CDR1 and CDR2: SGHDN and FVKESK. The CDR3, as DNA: TGTGCCAGCAGCCAAGATCGATGGCGGGAGGGGTTCACAGATACGCAGTATTTT. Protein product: CASSQDRWREGFTDTQYF.

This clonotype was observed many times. As DNA, the CDR3 is TGTGCCTGGAGTATACTAAACACCGGGGAGCTGTTTTTT. Translated, it gives CAWSILNTGELFF. This chain links TRBV30 with TRBJ2-2; D gene uncertain. The CDR3 runs to 13 residues. Germline-derived CDR1 and CDR2 are GTSNPN and SVGIG (reference sequence). V was shortened by 2 bases and J by 2 bases, with 6 bases between the two germline ends.

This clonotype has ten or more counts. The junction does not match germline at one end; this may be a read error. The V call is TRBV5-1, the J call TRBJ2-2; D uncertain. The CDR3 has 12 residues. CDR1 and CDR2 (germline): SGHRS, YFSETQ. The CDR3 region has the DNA TGTGCCAGCAGCCCCAACACCGGGGAGCTGTTTTTT. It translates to CASSPNTGELFF.

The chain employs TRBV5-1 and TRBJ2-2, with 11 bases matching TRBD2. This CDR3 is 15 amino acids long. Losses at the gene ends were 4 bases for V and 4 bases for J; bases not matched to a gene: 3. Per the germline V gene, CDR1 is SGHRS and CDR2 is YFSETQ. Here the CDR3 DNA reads TGCGCCAGCAGCGAACTAGCGGGAGTCACCGGGGAGCTGTTTTTT. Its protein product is CASSELAGVTGELFF.

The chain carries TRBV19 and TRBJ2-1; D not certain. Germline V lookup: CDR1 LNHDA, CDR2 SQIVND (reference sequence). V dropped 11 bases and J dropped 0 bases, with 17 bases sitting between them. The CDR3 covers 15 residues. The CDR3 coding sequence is TGTGCCTCCAACTCCCATTTGGGCTCCTACAATGAGCAGTTCTTC. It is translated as CASNSHLGSYNEQFF. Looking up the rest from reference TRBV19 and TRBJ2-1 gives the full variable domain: DGGITQSPKYLFRKEGQNVTLSCEQNLNHDAMYWYRQDPGQGLRLIYYSQIVNDFQKGDIAEGYSVSREKKESFPLTVTSAQKNPTAFYLCASNSHLGSYNEQFFGPGTRLTVL.

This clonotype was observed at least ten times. This CDR3 reads CASSLHGESSTDTQYF. The CDR3 nucleotides are TGCGCCAGCAGCTTGCATGGGGAGTCTAGCACAGATACGCAGTATTTT. The rearrangement uses TRBV5-1 and TRBJ2-3; tentative D call: TRBD2 (5 bases). The CDR3 sequence is 16 residues long. Germline lookup yields CDR1 SGHRS and CDR2 YFSETQ. V lost 1 base to trimming and J lost 0 bases, with 12 bases between them.

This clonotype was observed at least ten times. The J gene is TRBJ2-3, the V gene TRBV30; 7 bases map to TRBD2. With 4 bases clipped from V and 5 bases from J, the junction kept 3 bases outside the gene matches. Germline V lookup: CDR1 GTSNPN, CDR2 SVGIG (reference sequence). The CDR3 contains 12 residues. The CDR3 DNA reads TGTGCCTGGAATCCGGGGGGAGATACGCAGTATTTT. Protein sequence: CAWNPGGDTQYF.

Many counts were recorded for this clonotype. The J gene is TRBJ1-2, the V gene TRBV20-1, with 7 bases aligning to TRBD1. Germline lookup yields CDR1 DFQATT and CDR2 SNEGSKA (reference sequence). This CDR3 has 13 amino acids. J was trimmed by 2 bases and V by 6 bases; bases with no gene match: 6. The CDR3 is CSAGDSLNYGYTF. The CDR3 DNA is TGCAGTGCAGGGGACAGCCTCAACTATGGCTACACCTTC.